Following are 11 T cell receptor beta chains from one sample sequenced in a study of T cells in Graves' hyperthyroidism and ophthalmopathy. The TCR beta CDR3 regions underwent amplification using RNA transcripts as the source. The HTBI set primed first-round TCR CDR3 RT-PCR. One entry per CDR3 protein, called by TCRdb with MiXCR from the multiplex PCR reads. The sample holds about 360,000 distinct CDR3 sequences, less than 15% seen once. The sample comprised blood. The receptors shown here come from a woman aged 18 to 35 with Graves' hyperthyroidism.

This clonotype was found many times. CDR3 sequence reads: CASSLDIAEKLFF. The CDR3 DNA follows: TGTGCCAGCAGCTTAGATATTGCCGAAAAACTGTTTTTT. The genes are TRBV7-8 and TRBJ1-4, with D unresolved. The CDR3 has 13 residues. Germline lookup yields CDR1 SGHVS and CDR2 FQNEAQ. Trimming left V 1 base short and J 8 bases short, with 8 bases between.

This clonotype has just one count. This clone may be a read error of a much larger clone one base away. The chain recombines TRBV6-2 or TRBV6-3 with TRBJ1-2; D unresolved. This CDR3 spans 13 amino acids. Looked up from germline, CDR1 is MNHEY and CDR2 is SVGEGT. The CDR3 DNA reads TGTGTCAGCACGATGACGGAAAACTATGGCTACACCTTC. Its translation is CVSTMTENYGYTF.

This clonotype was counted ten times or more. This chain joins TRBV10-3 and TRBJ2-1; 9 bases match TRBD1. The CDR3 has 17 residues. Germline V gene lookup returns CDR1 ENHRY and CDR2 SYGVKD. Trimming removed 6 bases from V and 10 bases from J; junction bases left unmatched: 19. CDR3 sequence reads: CAISRTTSGTGLGEQFF. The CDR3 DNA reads TGTGCCATCAGCCGAACGACATCCGGGACAGGGTTAGGGGAGCAGTTCTTC.

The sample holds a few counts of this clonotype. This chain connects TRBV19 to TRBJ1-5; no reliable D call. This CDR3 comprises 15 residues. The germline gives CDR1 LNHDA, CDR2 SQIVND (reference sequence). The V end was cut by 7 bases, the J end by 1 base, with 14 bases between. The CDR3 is CASTPSGRSNQPQHF. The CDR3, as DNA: TGTGCCAGTACCCCCTCCGGCCGAAGCAATCAGCCCCAGCATTTT. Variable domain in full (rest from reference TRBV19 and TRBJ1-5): DGGITQSPKYLFRKEGQNVTLSCEQNLNHDAMYWYRQDPGQGLRLIYYSQIVNDFQKGDIAEGYSVSREKKESFPLTVTSAQKNPTAFYLCASTPSGRSNQPQHFGDGTRLSIL.

The DNA for the CDR3 is TGCAGCGTTGAAGTCCCGGGACAGGGGGCAAGCGGCTACACCTTC. Its translation: CSVEVPGQGASGYTF. This sequence joins TRBV29-1 and TRBJ1-2; 12 bases are shared with TRBD1. The junction had 8 bases not matched to a gene; V was cut back by 1 base and J by 8 bases. This CDR3 has 15 residues. Germline assignment: CDR1 SQVTM and CDR2 ANQGSEA.

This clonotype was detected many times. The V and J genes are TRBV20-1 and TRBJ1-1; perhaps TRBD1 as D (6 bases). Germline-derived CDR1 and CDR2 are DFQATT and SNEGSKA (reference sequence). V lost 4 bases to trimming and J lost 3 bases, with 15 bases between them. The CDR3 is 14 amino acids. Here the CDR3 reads CSAKLGGGDTEAFF. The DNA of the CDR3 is TGCAGTGCTAAGCTAGGGGGGGGGGACACTGAAGCTTTCTTT.

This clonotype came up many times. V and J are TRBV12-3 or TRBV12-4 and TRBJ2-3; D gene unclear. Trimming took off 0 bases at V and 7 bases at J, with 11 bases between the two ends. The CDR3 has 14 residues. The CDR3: CASSLASIGYTQYF. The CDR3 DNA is TGTGCCAGCAGTTTAGCGTCTATCGGCTATACGCAGTATTTT.

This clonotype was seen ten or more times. The CDR3 nucleotides are TGTGCCACGGCCGTGGGGTTGGGGGAAAAACTGTTTTTT. Encoded protein: CATAVGLGEKLFF. The chain uses TRBV12-3 or TRBV12-4 and TRBJ1-4, with no clear D. The V gene lost 10 bases and the J gene lost 8 bases, with 17 bases spanning the gap. This CDR3 spans 13 amino acids.

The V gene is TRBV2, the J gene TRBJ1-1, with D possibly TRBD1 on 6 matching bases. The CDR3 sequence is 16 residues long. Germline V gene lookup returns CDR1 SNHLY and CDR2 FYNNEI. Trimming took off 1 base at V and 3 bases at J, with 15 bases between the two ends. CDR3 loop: CASSEDGWGQDTEAFF. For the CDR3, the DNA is TGTGCCAGCAGTGAAGATGGGTGGGGACAAGACACTGAAGCTTTCTTT.

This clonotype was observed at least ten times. The CDR3 DNA is TGTGCCAGCAGCTTGATAACAGGCCGGCAAAAACTGTTTTTT. Amino acid sequence: CASSLITGRQKLFF. The J gene is TRBJ1-4, the V gene TRBV11-2, with D perhaps matching TRBD1 (5 bases). V lost 3 bases and J 9 bases, leaving 14 bases between the germline ends. There are 14 residues in the CDR3. From germline, CDR1 is SGHAT and CDR2 FQNNGV.

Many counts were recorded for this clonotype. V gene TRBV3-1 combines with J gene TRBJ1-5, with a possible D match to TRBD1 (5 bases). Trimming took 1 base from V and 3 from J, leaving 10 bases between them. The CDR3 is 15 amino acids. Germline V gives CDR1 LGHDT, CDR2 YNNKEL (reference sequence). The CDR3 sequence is CASSQGGEYNQPQHF. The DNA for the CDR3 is TGTGCCAGCAGCCAAGGAGGGGAATACAATCAGCCCCAGCATTTT.